This T cell receptor beta chain emerged from a study of technical replicates of blood from several donors. This clone appeared a single time. Data came from immunoSEQ multiplex PCR; TCRdb stores just in-frame clones and leaves some out. The sample contains approximately 85,000 clones, about 92% of which appear only once. Trimming left V 3 bases short and J 1 base short, with 11 bases between. Germline V CDR1 and CDR2: SEHNR, FQNEAQ (reference sequence). This CDR3 region has 15 residues. The sample consisted of T cells isolated from PBMCs. This TCR was recovered from a human donor in good health. The V gene is TRBV7-9, the J gene TRBJ2-3; D is possibly TRBD2 (5 bases). CDR3 sequence (DNA): TGTGCCAGCAGCTTGGGAGTAGAAGGCACAGATACGCAGTATTTT. It yields the protein CASSLGVEGTDTQYF.